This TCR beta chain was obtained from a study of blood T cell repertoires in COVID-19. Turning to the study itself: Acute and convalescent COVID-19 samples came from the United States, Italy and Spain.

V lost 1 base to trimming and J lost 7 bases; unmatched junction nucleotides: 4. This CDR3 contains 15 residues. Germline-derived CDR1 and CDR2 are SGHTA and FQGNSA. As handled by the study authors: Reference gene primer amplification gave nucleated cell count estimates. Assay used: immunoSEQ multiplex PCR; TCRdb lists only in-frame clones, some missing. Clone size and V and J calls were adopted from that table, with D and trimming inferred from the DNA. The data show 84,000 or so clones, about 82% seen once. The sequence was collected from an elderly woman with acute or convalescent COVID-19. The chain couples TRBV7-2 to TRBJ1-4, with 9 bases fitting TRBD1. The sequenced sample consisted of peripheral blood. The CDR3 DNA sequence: TGTGCCAGCAGCTTAGATGGGACAGGGAGTGAAAAACTGTTTTTT. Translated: CASSLDGTGSEKLFF.